These 5 T cell receptor beta chains share one sample of origin, sequenced in a study of post-analysis software for immune sequencing data (dated by TCRdb to about 2015). General conclusions and limits of the study: Several TRBV segments, including TRBV5-6, TRBV5-1 and TRBV20-1, were significantly more frequent in patients than controls.

Libraries came from PCR. The sequencer listed for this sample is Illumina HiSeq 2500. To reduce PCR and sequencing biases, unique molecular identifiers were built into the TCR beta cDNA libraries. TCRdb reprocessed the public reads (quality trimming at Q25 with fastp, clone calling with MiXCR) and kept in-frame beta chains. Every distinct CDR3 protein forms one entry, paired with its most common genes and DNA. The sample table holds approximately 690,000 distinct CDR3 sequences, of which around 64% were seen once. About 11% of the sample lies in the top ten. No antigens are known for them. The sample consisted of blood. The origin of the receptors is a girl aged 2-15 years with multiple sclerosis.

V usage is TRBV6-5 and J usage is TRBJ1-1; D is unresolved. Trimming left V 6 bases short and J 8 bases short, with 10 bases between. This CDR3 region has 11 residues. The germline V gene encodes CDR1 MNHEY and CDR2 SVGAGI. The DNA of the CDR3 is TGTGCCAGCAGGCAGGCAACAGAAGCTTTCTTT. Encoded protein: CASRQATEAFF.

J is TRBJ1-1 and V is TRBV29-1; the D is unclear. This CDR3 has 12 amino acids. Trimming stripped 8 bases from V and 0 bases from J, with 10 bases between. From germline, CDR1 is SQVTM and CDR2 ANQGSEA. CDR3 region: CSPTSLNTEAFF. The CDR3 DNA is TGCAGCCCAACATCCTTGAACACTGAAGCTTTCTTT.

This clonotype was seen a handful of times. This chain connects TRBV7-9 to TRBJ2-5; TRBD1 matches 10 bases. CDR3 size: 18 residues. Looked up from germline, CDR1 is SEHNR and CDR2 is FQNEAQ (reference sequence). V trimming: 4 bases; J trimming: 5 bases; junction bases outside the gene matches: 16. This CDR3 reads CASSSPTGGSLVVETQYF. CDR3 nucleotides: TGTGCCAGCAGCTCCCCGACAGGGGGCTCTTTAGTCGTGGAGACCCAGTACTTC. Supplemented by reference TRBV7-9 and TRBJ2-5, the full variable domain reads DTGVSQNPRHKITKRGQNVTFRCDPISEHNRLYWYRQTLGQGPEFLTYFQNEAQLEKSRLLSDRFSAERPKGSFSTLEIQRTEQGDSAMYLCASSSPTGGSLVVETQYFGPGTRLLVL.

The chain has TRBV12-3 or TRBV12-4 and TRBJ2-2; 7 nucleotides agree with TRBD1. V lost 8 bases and J lost 3; bases outside the gene matches: 12. The CDR3 loop spans 16 amino acids. The CDR3 loop reads CASGGPGTAYTGELFF. The CDR3 region has the DNA TGTGCCAGCGGGGGCCCCGGGACAGCTTACACCGGGGAGCTGTTTTTT.

The J gene is TRBJ2-7, the V gene TRBV7-6; D is perhaps TRBD1 (6 bases). The J call may not be correct, given that the DNA end is closer to TRBJ2-5. Germline values: CDR1 SGHVS, CDR2 FNYEAQ. This CDR3 comprises 15 residues. CDR3 sequence: CASSSFQDRQETQYF. DNA of the CDR3: TGTGCCAGCAGCTCGTTCCAGGACAGACAAGAGACCCAGTACTTC.